Described below is a single TCR beta chain sequence and its context. The source of the sample is a study of blood T cell repertoires in COVID-19. Background on the study: The United States, Italy and Spain supplied acute and convalescent COVID-19 samples.

Profiled with immunoSEQ multiplex PCR; TCRdb holds only in-frame clones, not every one. The table has around 82,000 clones, about 89% seen once. Germline V gene sequence: CDR1 SGHRS, CDR2 YFSETQ. The CDR3 is 16 residues long. Germline trimming cut 3 bases from V and 0 bases from J; bases unmatched to any gene: 8. This TCR came from a man in his 70s with active or convalescent COVID-19. The specimen sequenced was peripheral blood. The chain carries TRBV5-1 and TRBJ1-2, with 7 nucleotides matching TRBD1. Here the CDR3 reads CASSSGTADSNYGYTF. The CDR3 bases are TGCGCCAGCAGCTCCGGGACAGCAGACTCTAACTATGGCTACACCTTC. The full variable domain, rest sourced from reference TRBV5-1 and TRBJ1-2, is KAGVTQTPRYLIKTRGQQVTLSCSPISGHRSVSWYQQTPGQGLQFLFEYFSETQRNKGNFPGRFSGRQFSNSRSEMNVSTLELGDSALYLCASSSGTADSNYGYTFGSGTRLTVV.